The present T cell receptor (beta chain) was sequenced within a study of blood T cell repertoires in COVID-19. For the study at large: PBMCs, B-cell-depleted T cells, or T cells provided the cDNA or gDNA that made up the material.

Authors' analysis steps: Estimation of nucleated cell counts was performed using reference gene primer amplification. The protocol was immunoSEQ multiplex PCR, while the TCRdb copy is restricted to in-frame clones and leaves out a portion. Clonal size and the V and J genes are those of that table, whereas D and trimming came from the DNA. The sample records roughly 180,000 clones, approximately 86% being singletons. Participant ages covered about 18 to 89 years across 25 or so US areas. Donors in Cohort 3 counted as recovered after two negative PCRs, clearance, or symptom resolution. The V gene lost 4 bases and the J gene lost 0 bases, with 10 bases spanning the gap. The germline V gene has CDR1 MNHEY and CDR2 SMNVEV (reference sequence). CDR3 length equals 15 residues.

The specimen sequenced was PBMCs or T cells enriched from blood (not recorded which). The receptor's source is a woman aged 25 to 45 who had recovered from COVID-19. This sequence joins TRBV27 and TRBJ2-1, with D possibly being TRBD2 (6 bases). The CDR3 sequence: CASSSSGFSYNEQFF. The CDR3 DNA reads TGTGCCAGCAGTTCGAGCGGGTTCTCCTACAATGAGCAGTTCTTC.